Given below is one T cell receptor (beta chain) in context. The sample comes from a study of cytomegalovirus exposure and HLA in healthy donors. The V gene's germline CDR1 is SGHRS and CDR2 YFSETQ. The CDR3 is 14 amino acids. V was clipped by 7 bases and J by 5 bases; unmatched bases: 8. PCR primers comprised 60 Vbeta and 13 Jbeta primers. Clones were read by immunoSEQ multiplex PCR, and TCRdb kept only the in-frame ones, dropping some. The table has 180,000 or so clones, about four fifths seen once. The source is a female donor in good health and CMV-seronegative. V usage is TRBV5-1 and J usage is TRBJ2-5, with 10 bases that match TRBD2. Sequenced: PBMCs. The CDR3 loop reads CASEAGGLQETQYF. In DNA, the CDR3 is TGCGCCAGCGAAGCGGGGGGGCTCCAGGAGACCCAGTACTTC.